This entry concerns a single TCR beta chain. Overnight CMV lysate stimulation of fresh PBMCs defined donor CMV status by CD4+ IFNgamma. CD45RA-CD27- cells were effector memory; CD45RA+CD27- cells were EMRA. An equimolar mix of two oligonucleotides served as the beta constant-region primer for TRBC1 and TRBC2. TCRdb passed the UMI-ligation and nested PCR reads through MiXCR, listing each CDR3 protein once. The data contain thousands of distinct CDR3 sequences, about 6.4% of them singletons. This sample was taken from a study of naive and memory T cell subsets. There are 16 residues in the CDR3. Germline V gives CDR1 LGHNA, CDR2 YNFKEQ. V dropped 0 bases and J dropped 4; count of bases not matched to a gene: 8.

The material sequenced was effector memory CD8+ T cells from blood. Subset: effector memory, CD45RA- CD27-. This receptor was obtained from a human donor in good health. The chain has TRBV4-2 and TRBJ2-7; 8 bases are a match to TRBD2. CDR3 sequence reads: CASSQDPSGSAYEQYF. CDR3 sequence (DNA): TGTGCCAGCAGCCAAGATCCCAGCGGGAGTGCGTACGAGCAGTACTTC.